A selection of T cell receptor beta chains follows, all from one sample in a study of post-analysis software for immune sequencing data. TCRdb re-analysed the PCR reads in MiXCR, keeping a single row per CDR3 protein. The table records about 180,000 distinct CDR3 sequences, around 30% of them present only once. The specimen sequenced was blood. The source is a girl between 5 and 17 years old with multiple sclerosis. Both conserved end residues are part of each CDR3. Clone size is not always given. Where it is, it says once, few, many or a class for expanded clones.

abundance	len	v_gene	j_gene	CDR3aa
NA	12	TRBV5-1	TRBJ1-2	CASSPGQTHYTF
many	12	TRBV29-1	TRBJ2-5	CSVEFSSETQYF
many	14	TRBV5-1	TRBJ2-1	CASSSTGGYNEQFF
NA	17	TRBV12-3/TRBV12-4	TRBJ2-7	CASSLAVLGGDSYEQYF
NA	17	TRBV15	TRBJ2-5	CATSRDQGPREKNEQYF
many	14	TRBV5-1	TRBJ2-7	CASSPNGPGDEQYF
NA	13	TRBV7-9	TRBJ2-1	CASTRDSYNEQFF
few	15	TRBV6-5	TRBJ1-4	CASSYGGGEDEKLFF
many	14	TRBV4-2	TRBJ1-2	CASSQLGQAYGYTF
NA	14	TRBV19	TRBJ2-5	CASSPGGLIETQYF
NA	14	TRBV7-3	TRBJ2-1	CASSYDSSYNEQFF
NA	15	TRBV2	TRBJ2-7	CASSEARGAFYEQYF
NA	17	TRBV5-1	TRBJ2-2	CASSGLAGEENTGELFF
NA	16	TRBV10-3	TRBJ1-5	CAISESLWGNNQPQHF
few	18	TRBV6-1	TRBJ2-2	CASSPGASGSSGTGELFF
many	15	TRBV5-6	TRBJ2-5	CASSLEVGPSETQYF
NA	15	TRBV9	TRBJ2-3	CASSLAARSTDTQYF
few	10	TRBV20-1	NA	CSARHNEQYF
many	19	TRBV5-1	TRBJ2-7	CASSSYPGLAGGDLYEQYF
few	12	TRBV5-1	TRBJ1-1	CASSMGQAEAFF
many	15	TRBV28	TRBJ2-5	CASRKTGGALETQYF
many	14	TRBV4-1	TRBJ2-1	CASSQDLGYNEQFF
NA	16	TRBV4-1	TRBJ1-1	CASSQGCSTQGTEAFF
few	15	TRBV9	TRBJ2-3	CASSNRGAGTDTQYF
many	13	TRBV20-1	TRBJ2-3	CSAREWSTDTQYF
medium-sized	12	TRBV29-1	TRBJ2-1	CSVPLAGVEQFF
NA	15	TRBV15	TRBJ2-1	CATSSAGQGQAEQFF